Following are 20 T cell receptor beta chains from one sample sequenced in a study of blood T cells in healthy people across ages. PCR was performed a second time for roughly 7 to 12 cycles using a sample-barcoded 5' primer and a J-beta primer mix. One entry per CDR3 protein, called by TCRdb with MiXCR from the 5' RACE reads. The data show about 400,000 distinct CDR3 sequences, over 45% seen once. Sample: blood. Source of these receptors: a man aged 60 to 69 in good health.

This clonotype showed up just once. The rearrangement joins TRBV30 to TRBJ2-3; possible D gene TRBD2, 6 bases. CDR1 is GTSNPN, CDR2 SVGIG, per germline (reference sequence). The germline V and J ends were trimmed by 0 bases and 1 base, with 14 bases remaining between them. The CDR3 contains 16 residues. The CDR3 here is CAWSVIGGRGTDTQYF. The CDR3 coding sequence is TGTGCCTGGAGTGTGATTGGAGGGAGAGGCACAGATACGCAGTATTTT.

V gene TRBV28 combines with J gene TRBJ2-6; no reliable D call. Germline assignment: CDR1 MDHEN and CDR2 SYDVKM. V was clipped by 10 bases and J by 4 bases, with 23 bases between them. This CDR3 has 17 amino acids. In DNA form, the CDR3 reads TGTGCCACAGTTTCCCGGGCCAGCGAATTGGGGGCCAACGTCCTGACTTTC. It yields the protein CATVSRASELGANVLTF.

This clonotype was observed a handful of times. The chain joins TRBV20-1 to TRBJ2-3; TRBD2 aligns across 9 bases. After removal of 0 bases from V and 5 bases from J, the junction contained 18 bases not matched to a gene. Germline V CDR1 and CDR2: DFQATT, SNEGSKA (reference sequence). The CDR3 is 19 residues long. This CDR3 reads CSARDFGASGALPVDTQYF. The CDR3 DNA is TGCAGTGCTAGAGATTTTGGGGCTAGCGGGGCCCTCCCGGTAGATACGCAGTATTTT.

There are many counts of this clonotype. The chain has TRBV6-5 and TRBJ2-5; 13 bases line up with TRBD2. The ends lost 6 bases at V and 11 bases at J; junction bases unmatched: 6. Per the germline V gene, CDR1 is MNHEY and CDR2 is SVGAGI. The CDR3 spans 13 residues. CDR3 sequence: CASRQGLAGTQYF. The CDR3 region has the DNA TGTGCCAGCAGACAGGGACTAGCGGGAACACAGTACTTC.

J is TRBJ2-5 and V is TRBV9, with D unclear. The V end was cut by 0 bases, the J end by 0 bases, with 6 bases between. This CDR3 region has 14 residues. Germline V gene data show CDR1 as SGDLS and CDR2 as YYNGEE. CDR3: CASSVEVNQETQYF. DNA of the CDR3: TGTGCCAGCAGCGTAGAAGTGAACCAAGAGACCCAGTACTTC.

The CDR3 DNA sequence: TGTGCCAGCAGTGGACTAGCGGGAGGGCCGGCCAAAAACATTCAGTACTTC. It encodes CASSGLAGGPAKNIQYF. The rearrangement links TRBV21-1 to TRBJ2-4; whether TRBD2, the table's D call, matches the DNA was not checked. TRBV21-1 is designated a pseudogene. The CDR3 has 17 residues.

The chain links TRBV29-1 to TRBJ2-5; D could derive from TRBD1 or TRBD2 (5 bases each). Looked up from germline, CDR1 is SQVTM and CDR2 is ANQGSEA. The CDR3 is made up of 14 amino acids. With 0 bases removed from V and 7 bases from J, the gap between germline ends came to 15 bases. Written as DNA, the CDR3 is TGCAGCGTTGAAGATGGGGGACCGGCGGGGACCCAGTACTTC. This translates into CSVEDGGPAGTQYF.

This sequence joins TRBV5-1 and TRBJ1-2; D ambiguous. V was trimmed by 0 bases and J by 7 bases, leaving 16 bases between them. The V gene's germline CDR1 is SGHRS and CDR2 YFSETQ. This CDR3 comprises 15 residues. In DNA, the CDR3 is TGCGCCAGCAGCTTGGGAGTCGGTACGGCTCCTGGCTACACCTTC. Its protein product is CASSLGVGTAPGYTF.

The chain uses TRBV5-1 and TRBJ2-7; D might be TRBD1 (5 bases). Germline V gene sequence: CDR1 SGHRS, CDR2 YFSETQ. V was shortened by 3 bases and J by 2 bases, with 12 bases between the two germline ends. The CDR3 covers 14 residues. The CDR3 DNA reads TGCGCCAGCAGCTCTTGGGGCAGGACCTACGAGCAGTACTTC. Encoded protein: CASSSWGRTYEQYF.

This clonotype was picked up a small number of times. The rearrangement uses TRBV5-4 and TRBJ2-2; TRBD2 agrees at 12 bases. V trimming: 4 bases; J trimming: 4 bases; junction bases outside the gene matches: 2. CDR1 and CDR2 (germline): SGHNT, YYREEE (reference sequence). This CDR3 contains 15 residues. CDR3 sequence: CASSVLAGGTGELFF. The CDR3 DNA follows: TGTGCCAGCAGCGTACTAGCGGGAGGCACCGGGGAGCTGTTTTTT.

The V and J genes are TRBV20-1 and TRBJ2-1; maybe TRBD2 (5 bases). Between the trimmed V and J ends, which lost 3 bases and 7 bases, there was a span of 16 bases. The CDR3 extends over 14 amino acids. In germline, CDR1 is DFQATT, CDR2 SNEGSKA (reference sequence). The CDR3 here is CSARVARAPNEQFF. In DNA form, the CDR3 reads TGCAGTGCTAGGGTGGCGAGGGCACCAAATGAGCAGTTCTTC.

In this sample, this clonotype turned up once. The chain carries TRBV5-6 and TRBJ2-3, with 8 bases fitting TRBD1. CDR1 is SGHDT, CDR2 YYEEEE, per germline. The J segment lost 1 base and the V segment lost 2 bases, leaving 3 bases of the junction unmatched. The CDR3 loop spans 15 amino acids. For the CDR3, the DNA is TGTGCCAGCAGCTTCCCGGGACAGGGCACAGATACGCAGTATTTT. Translating it yields CASSFPGQGTDTQYF.

This clonotype has at least ten counts. The J gene is TRBJ2-7, the V gene TRBV12-3 or TRBV12-4; D gene ambiguous. This CDR3 is 13 amino acids long. V lost 5 bases to trimming and J lost 2 bases, with 10 bases between them. The CDR3 loop is CASSVVGTYEQYF. CDR3 nucleotides: TGTGCCAGCAGTGTGGTAGGGACCTACGAGCAGTACTTC.

The chain couples TRBV14 to TRBJ2-3; D is perhaps TRBD1 (7 bases). The V and J ends lost 2 bases and 3 bases respectively, with 12 bases between them. CDR1 is SGHDN, CDR2 FVKESK, per germline. The CDR3 is 15 residues long. CDR3 loop: CASSQIQGRTDTQYF. DNA for the CDR3: TGTGCCAGCAGCCAAATACAGGGGAGGACAGATACGCAGTATTTT.

This clonotype appeared a few times. The CDR3 coding sequence is TGCAGTGCTAGGAGGGGCAGCGGGACAGATACGCAGTATTTT. Translated: CSARRGSGTDTQYF. The chain joins TRBV20-1 to TRBJ2-3, with D possibly being TRBD2 (6 bases). The CDR3 sequence is 14 residues long. Germline V gene lookup returns CDR1 DFQATT and CDR2 SNEGSKA (reference sequence). The ends were cut back, 3 bases at V and 3 bases at J, with 13 bases in the middle.

The chain links TRBV9 to TRBJ2-5; 7 positions match TRBD1. Germline V gene data show CDR1 as SGDLS and CDR2 as YYNGEE. The J segment lost 11 bases and the V segment lost 2 bases, leaving 15 bases of the junction unmatched. The CDR3 loop spans 15 amino acids. For the CDR3, the DNA is TGTGCCAGCAGCGTCGTCCCCACAGGGGATAATGAGCAGTACTTC. It translates to CASSVVPTGDNEQYF.

V usage is TRBV20-1 and J usage is TRBJ1-6; D gene ambiguous. V lost 5 bases and J lost 6, with 14 bases in between. The germline V gene has CDR1 DFQATT and CDR2 SNEGSKA (reference sequence). The CDR3 covers 14 residues. CDR3 sequence: CSAWEYRGNSPLHF. The CDR3, as DNA: TGCAGTGCTTGGGAGTACCGGGGTAATTCACCCCTCCACTTT.

The gene calls are TRBV30 and TRBJ2-3, with TRBD2 identical over 9 bases. The CDR3 length is 17 residues. Trimming removed 0 bases from V and 5 bases from J; junction bases left unmatched: 12. Germline V gene sequence: CDR1 GTSNPN, CDR2 SVGIG (reference sequence). CDR3 nucleotides: TGTGCCTGGAGTGTTTCCCGGATTAGCGGGAGTATAGATACGCAGTATTTT. Translation gives CAWSVSRISGSIDTQYF.

This clonotype came up a few times. This chain links TRBV15 with TRBJ2-3; no clear D. The CDR3 loop spans 13 amino acids. Germline assignment: CDR1 LNHNV and CDR2 YYDKDF (reference sequence). V was clipped by 3 bases and J by 0 bases, with 4 bases between them. CDR3 in DNA: TGTGCCACCAGCAGGGCTAGCACAGATACGCAGTATTTT. Translating it yields CATSRASTDTQYF.

The chain recombines TRBV3-1 with TRBJ2-5, with a tentative D call TRBD2 (5 bases). The CDR3 extends over 11 amino acids. Germline CDR1 LGHDT, CDR2 YNNKEL (reference sequence). V gave up 3 bases and J gave up 11 bases, with 10 bases separating them. The CDR3 region is CASSHVGEQYF. The CDR3 DNA follows: TGTGCCAGCAGCCACGTTGGGGAGCAGTACTTC.